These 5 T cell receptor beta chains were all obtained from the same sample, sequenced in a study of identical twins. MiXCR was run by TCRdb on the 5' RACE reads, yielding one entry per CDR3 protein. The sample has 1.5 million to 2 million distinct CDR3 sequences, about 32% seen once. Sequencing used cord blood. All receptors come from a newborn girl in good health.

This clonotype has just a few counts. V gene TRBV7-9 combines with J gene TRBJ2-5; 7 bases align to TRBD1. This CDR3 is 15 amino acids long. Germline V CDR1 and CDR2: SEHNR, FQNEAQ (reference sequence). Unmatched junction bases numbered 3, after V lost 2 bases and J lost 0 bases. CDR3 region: CASSLPDRDQETQYF. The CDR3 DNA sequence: TGTGCCAGCAGCTTACCTGACAGGGACCAAGAGACCCAGTACTTC.

CDR3 DNA sequence: TGTGCCAGCACCCGGACAGGGGTCCTCACAGATACGCAGTATTTT. Its protein is CASTRTGVLTDTQYF. The chain links TRBV27 to TRBJ2-3; 9 bases fit TRBD1. CDR3 length: 15 amino acids. CDR1 MNHEY and CDR2 SMNVEV come from the germline V gene (reference sequence). V lost 7 bases to trimming and J lost 2 bases; unmatched junction nucleotides: 7.

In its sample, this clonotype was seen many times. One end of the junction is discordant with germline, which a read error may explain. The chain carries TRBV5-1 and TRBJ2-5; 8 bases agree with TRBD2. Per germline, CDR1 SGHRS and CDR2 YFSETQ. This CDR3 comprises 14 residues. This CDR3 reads CASSSAGVQETQYF. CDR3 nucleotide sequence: TGTGCCAGCAGTTCAGCGGGGGTTCAAGAGACCCAGTACTTC.

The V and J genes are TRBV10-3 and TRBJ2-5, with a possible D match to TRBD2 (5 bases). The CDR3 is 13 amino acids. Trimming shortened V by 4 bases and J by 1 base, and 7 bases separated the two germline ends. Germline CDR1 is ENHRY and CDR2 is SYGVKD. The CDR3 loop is CAISAAGQETQYF. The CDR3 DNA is TGTGCCATCAGTGCTGCGGGCCAAGAGACCCAGTACTTC.

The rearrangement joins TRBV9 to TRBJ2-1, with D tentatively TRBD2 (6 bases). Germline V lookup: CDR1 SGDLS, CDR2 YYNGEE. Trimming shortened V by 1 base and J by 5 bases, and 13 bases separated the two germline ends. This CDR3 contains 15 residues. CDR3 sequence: CASSVSPRRDNEQFF. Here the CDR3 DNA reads TGTGCCAGCAGCGTAAGCCCGAGGAGGGACAATGAGCAGTTCTTC.